This T cell receptor (beta chain) derives from a study of T cells in lung cancer brain metastases. CDR1 is LNHDA and CDR2 is SQIVND in the germline V gene (reference sequence). This CDR3 spans 15 amino acids. V gave up 5 bases and J gave up 4 bases; unmatched junction bases: 9. Data came from immunoSEQ multiplex PCR; TCRdb stores just in-frame clones and leaves some out. Of 4,000 to 6,500 clones in the sample, 85% were seen once. The sequence was collected from a woman aged 45-65 years with non-small cell lung cancer that had spread to the brain. The chain couples TRBV19 to TRBJ2-5, with 8 bases matching TRBD1. The material sequenced was tumor tissue from a brain metastasis. This chain's CDR3 is CASSPRTGTGETQYF. The CDR3 region has the DNA TGTGCCAGTAGTCCGAGGACAGGGACCGGAGAGACCCAGTACTTC.